This entry features one T cell receptor beta chain sequence. As yet, its antigen is unknown. The data are from a study of T cell responses to AZD1222 COVID-19 vaccine. The table came from immunoSEQ multiplex PCR; TCRdb's copy has only in-frame clones and leaves some out. The sample has some 140,000 clones; around 93% are singletons. Study-wide results and caveats: Of spike-specific TCRs, nearly half reportedly target regions left unmutated in variants. The study found vaccine-associated CD4 TCRs spanning spike, dominant at 160-218 and 743-854. Baseline seropositives among AZD1222 recipients totaled only five to seven.

The V end was cut by 2 bases, the J end by 7 bases, with 17 bases between. This CDR3 is built from 16 residues. Germline CDR1 is PRHDT and CDR2 is FYEKMQ (reference sequence). The V and J genes are TRBV13 and TRBJ1-4; perhaps TRBD1 as D (5 bases). The input for sequencing was peripheral blood, taken on day 0 of AZD1222 vaccination. This TCR came from an adult in good health. The DNA for the CDR3 is TGTGCCAGCAGCTTAAAAAGGGGACGACGCGGTGAAAAACTGTTTTTT. The encoded protein is CASSLKRGRRGEKLFF.